The clone carrying this T cell receptor (beta chain) was counted only a few times. Its specificity is unknown. The data were taken from a study of T-cell memory formation after mild COVID-19. Study results and caveats: Among clones peaking at day 37 in the second wave, SARS-CoV-2 specificity remained unconfirmed.

TCRdb fed the 5' RACE reads into MiXCR, producing one record per CDR3 protein. The sample has around 82,000 distinct CDR3 sequences, more than 10% seen once. Germline-derived CDR1 and CDR2 are MNHEY and SMNVEV (reference sequence). V lost 3 bases to trimming and J lost 8 bases, with 5 bases between them. The CDR3 runs 11 residues. Sequences were obtained from PBMCs or a T cell subset sorted from them (not recorded which). The chain joins TRBV27 to TRBJ2-1; D gene unclear. This receptor was obtained from a man between 18 and 35 years old who had mild COVID-19 (a few samples of this study predate the infection). Cell type and time point are not known. CDR3 in amino acids: CASSLGDEQFF. In nucleotides, the CDR3 is TGTGCCAGCAGTTTGGGCGATGAGCAGTTCTTC.